This T cell receptor beta chain originates from a study of OX40 agonist ivuxolimab in advanced cancers. On this clone: Its antigen is as yet unknown.

Libraries were prepared by immunoSEQ multiplex PCR; TCRdb keeps only in-frame clonotypes and omits some of them. The sample shows around 84,000 clones, about 88% of them seen only once. Trimming shortened V by 2 bases and J by 0 bases, and 7 bases separated the two germline ends. The CDR3 length is 14 residues. Germline V gene lookup returns CDR1 MGHRA and CDR2 YSYEKL. Broader study findings: Relative to CD4+ cells, CD8+ T cells on average had more expanded clones. Not determined was the antigen specificity of the expanded peripheral T cells.

Sampled blood was obtained at baseline, cycle 4 day 1, and cycle 7 day 1. The chain has TRBV4-1 and TRBJ1-1; D gene uncertain. Sequencing used CD4+ or CD8+ T cells sorted from blood, obtained in a trial of the OX40 agonist ivuxolimab. This sequence was found in an adult with an advanced solid tumor such as melanoma, head and neck, liver or kidney cancer. As DNA, the CDR3 is TGCGCCAGCAGCCAATCTGCGATGAACACTGAAGCTTTCTTT. Protein: CASSQSAMNTEAFF.